The 2 T cell receptor beta chains below come from one sample, sequenced in a study of cytomegalovirus exposure and HLA in healthy donors. The PCR made use of 60 Vbeta and 13 Jbeta primers. The data were produced by immunoSEQ multiplex PCR, yet TCRdb's version contains in-frame clones alone and is incomplete. The sample includes 100,000 to 150,000 clones. Input material: PBMCs. These receptors were taken from a woman aged 40 to 50 in good health and CMV-seronegative.

About this clone: A read error may account for a junction end that differs from germline. DNA for the CDR3: TGTGCTAGCAGCCTGACAGGGTACCAAGAGACCCAGTACTTC. This gives the protein CASSLTGYQETQYF. The chain couples TRBV7-7 to TRBJ2-5; TRBD1 matches at 7 bases. Per the germline V gene, CDR1 is SSHAT and CDR2 is FNYEAQ (reference sequence). The CDR3 is made up of 14 amino acids.

The genes are TRBV7-8 and TRBJ2-2; weak D call: TRBD2 (5 bases). The CDR3 covers 14 residues. Germline V gene data show CDR1 as SGHVS and CDR2 as FQNEAQ. V lost 3 bases, J lost 8 bases, and 13 bases lay in between. The CDR3 spells CASSLGGRVGELFF. DNA for the CDR3: TGTGCCAGCAGCTTGGGTGGGCGGGTAGGGGAGCTGTTTTTT.